Here is one T cell receptor beta chain with its context. The antigen is undetermined. Only in-frame clones appear in the TCRdb table, and some are missing; sequencing was by immunoSEQ multiplex PCR. The data hold tens of thousands of clones, with 91% observed a single time. This record belongs to a study of OX40 agonist ivuxolimab in advanced cancers. The overall study: As their treatment, patients were administered ivuxolimab, an agonistic anti-OX40 (CD134) antibody. Three patients got partial responses; one had hepatocellular carcinoma and two had cutaneous melanoma.

Findings of the study overall: Among the lowest peripheral clonal expansion occurred in 0.1-3.0 mg/kg partial responders. Also showing low normalized T-cell clonal expansion were some of the nonresponders.

The V gene's germline CDR1 is SGHAT and CDR2 FQNNGV. V was clipped by 1 base and J by 5 bases, with 13 bases between them. The CDR3 covers 15 residues. The sample consisted of CD4+ or CD8+ T cells sorted from blood, taken in a trial of the OX40 agonist ivuxolimab. V gene TRBV11-2 combines with J gene TRBJ2-3, with a possible D match to TRBD2 (5 bases). This clonotype originated in an adult with an advanced solid tumor such as melanoma, head and neck, liver or kidney cancer. The CDR3 here is CASSLVGGHGDTQYF. For the CDR3, the DNA is TGTGCCAGCAGCTTAGTAGGCGGGCACGGAGATACGCAGTATTTT.